The table lists the clone carrying this T cell receptor beta chain with a few counts. This sample is part of a study of T cells in Graves' hyperthyroidism and ophthalmopathy. CDR1 is LNHNV, CDR2 YYDKDF, per germline (reference sequence). The CDR3 runs 15 residues. Trimming stripped 5 bases from V and 5 bases from J, with 18 bases between. Amplification of TCR beta CDR3 regions used RNA as the template. The TCR CDR3 first-round RT-PCR relied on the HTBI primer set. MiXCR was run by TCRdb on the multiplex PCR reads, yielding one entry per CDR3 protein. The table lists roughly 500,000 distinct CDR3 sequences, roughly a sixth of them singletons.

V and J are TRBV15 and TRBJ1-1; perhaps TRBD1 as D (5 bases). The sequencing input was blood. The sequence was obtained from a woman aged 25 to 45 with Graves' ophthalmopathy. CDR3 coding DNA: TGTGCCACCAGCGGGGGGGTTACTAGGAGGACTGAAGCTTTCTTT. Its protein is CATSGGVTRRTEAFF.